This TCR beta chain was captured in a study of technical replicates of blood from a handful of donors. Profiled with immunoSEQ multiplex PCR; TCRdb holds only in-frame clones, not every one. This table has about 34,000 clones, approximately 90% appearing once. This sequence originates from a human donor in good health. Some clones in this sample may be carry-over from other donors' samples. The specimen sequenced was PBMCs.

The CDR3 spells CASSQDGGRAGGGGYTF. The DNA for the CDR3 is TGCGCCAGCAGCCAAGATGGGGGACGGGCAGGGGGCGGTGGCTACACCTTC. The V call is TRBV4-3, the J call TRBJ1-2; 8 bases align to TRBD1. Germline V gene data show CDR1 as LGHNA and CDR2 as YSLEER. The CDR3 has 17 residues. V was clipped by 0 bases and J by 7 bases; unmatched bases: 13.